The T cell receptor beta chain described here comes from a study of blood T cells in healthy people across ages. Overall study results and limits: Age showed a roughly linear inverse relationship with TCR beta diversity per million T cells.

This clonotype was seen only a few times. Its target is unknown. The CDR3 is made up of 14 amino acids. Germline lookup yields CDR1 MNHEY and CDR2 SVGAGI. The V gene lost 6 bases and the J gene lost 6 bases, with 16 bases spanning the gap. A second roughly 6 to 12 cycle PCR used barcoded and J-beta primers. Each CDR3 protein gets one entry after TCRdb re-called the 5' RACE reads with MiXCR. The sample has about 680,000 distinct CDR3 sequences, roughly 50% seen once. The receptor comes from a woman between 55 and 75 years old in good health. The rearrangement links TRBV6-5 to TRBJ2-3; no firm D call. Sequencing was carried out using blood. CDR3 DNA: TGTGCCAGCAGAATACTTCCGAGCGCGGATACGCAGTATTTT. Protein product: CASRILPSADTQYF.